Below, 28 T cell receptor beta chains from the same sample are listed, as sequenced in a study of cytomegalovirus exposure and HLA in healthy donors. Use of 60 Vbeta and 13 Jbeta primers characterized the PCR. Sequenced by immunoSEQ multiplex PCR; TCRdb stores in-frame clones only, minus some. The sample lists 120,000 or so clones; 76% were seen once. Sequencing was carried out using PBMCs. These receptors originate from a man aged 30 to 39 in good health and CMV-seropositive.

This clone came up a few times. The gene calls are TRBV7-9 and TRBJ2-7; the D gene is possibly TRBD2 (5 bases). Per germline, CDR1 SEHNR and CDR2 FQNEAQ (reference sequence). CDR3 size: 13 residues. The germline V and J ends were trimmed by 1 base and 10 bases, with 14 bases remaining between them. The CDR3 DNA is TGTGCCAGCAGCTTAGGGTCGCGGGCCCTACAGTACTTC. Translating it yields CASSLGSRALQYF.

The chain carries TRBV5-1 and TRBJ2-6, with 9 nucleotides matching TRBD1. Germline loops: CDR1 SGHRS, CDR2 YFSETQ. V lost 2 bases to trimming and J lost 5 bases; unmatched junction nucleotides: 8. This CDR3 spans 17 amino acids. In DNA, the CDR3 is TGCGCCAGCAGCTTTGGGACAGGGAATTCCCGGGCCAACGTCCTGACTTTC. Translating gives CASSFGTGNSRANVLTF.

CDR3 coding DNA: TGTGCCAGCAGTTACGGTGGGGGGGCGTCCTACAATGAGCAGTTCTTC. Protein: CASSYGGGASYNEQFF. The chain carries TRBV6-5 and TRBJ2-1, with D possibly matching TRBD2 (7 bases). Germline V lookup: CDR1 MNHEY, CDR2 SVGAGI. CDR3 length: 16 residues. The ends were cut back, 2 bases at V and 1 base at J, with 12 bases in the middle.

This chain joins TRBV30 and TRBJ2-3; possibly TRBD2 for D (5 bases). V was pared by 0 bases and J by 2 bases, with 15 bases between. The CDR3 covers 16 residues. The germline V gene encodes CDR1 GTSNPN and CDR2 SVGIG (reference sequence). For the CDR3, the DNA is TGTGCCTGGAGTGTACCAGGACTGGCTCTCACAGATACGCAGTATTTT. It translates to CAWSVPGLALTDTQYF.

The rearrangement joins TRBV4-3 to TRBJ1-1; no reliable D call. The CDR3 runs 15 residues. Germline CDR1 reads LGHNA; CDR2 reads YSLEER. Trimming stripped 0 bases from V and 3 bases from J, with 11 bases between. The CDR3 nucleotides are TGCGCCAGCAGCCAAGATCTGCCAGCGGACACTGAAGCTTTCTTT. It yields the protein CASSQDLPADTEAFF.

CDR3 bases: TGTGCCAGCAGGTTCCCTGGACAGGGAAGCAATCAGCCCCAGCATTTT. This encodes CASRFPGQGSNQPQHF. The V gene is TRBV2, the J gene TRBJ1-5; 8 positions match TRBD1. Per germline, CDR1 SNHLY and CDR2 FYNNEI. The length of the CDR3 is 16 residues. The V segment lost 6 bases and the J segment 1 base; nucleotides outside the gene matches: 8.

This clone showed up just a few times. In DNA, the CDR3 is TGCGCCAGCAGCCAAGCCCCGTCTACTGCTTCACCCCTCCACTTT. Amino acid sequence: CASSQAPSTASPLHF. This rearrangement joins TRBV4-1 to TRBJ1-6; D is ambiguous. In germline, CDR1 is MGHRA, CDR2 YSYEKL. V dropped 1 base and J dropped 9 bases, with 13 bases sitting between them. The CDR3 loop spans 15 amino acids.

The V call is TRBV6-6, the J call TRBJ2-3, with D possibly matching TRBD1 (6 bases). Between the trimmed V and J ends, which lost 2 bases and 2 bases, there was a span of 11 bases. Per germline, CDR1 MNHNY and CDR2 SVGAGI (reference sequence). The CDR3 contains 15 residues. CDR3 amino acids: CASSYLQGSTDTQYF. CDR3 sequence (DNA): TGTGCCAGCAGTTACCTTCAGGGGTCCACAGATACGCAGTATTTT.

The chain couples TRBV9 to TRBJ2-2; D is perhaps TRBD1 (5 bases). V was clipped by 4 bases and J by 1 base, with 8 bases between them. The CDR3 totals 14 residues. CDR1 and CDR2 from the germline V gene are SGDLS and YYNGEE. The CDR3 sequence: CASSPGQNTGELFF. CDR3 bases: TGTGCCAGCAGCCCAGGACAGAACACCGGGGAGCTGTTTTTT.

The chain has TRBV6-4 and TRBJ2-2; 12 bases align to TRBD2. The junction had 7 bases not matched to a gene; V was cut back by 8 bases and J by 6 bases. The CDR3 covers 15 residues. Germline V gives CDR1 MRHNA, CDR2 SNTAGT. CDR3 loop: CASRPLAGGSGELFF. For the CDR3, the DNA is TGTGCCAGCCGACCTCTAGCGGGGGGGTCCGGGGAGCTGTTTTTT.

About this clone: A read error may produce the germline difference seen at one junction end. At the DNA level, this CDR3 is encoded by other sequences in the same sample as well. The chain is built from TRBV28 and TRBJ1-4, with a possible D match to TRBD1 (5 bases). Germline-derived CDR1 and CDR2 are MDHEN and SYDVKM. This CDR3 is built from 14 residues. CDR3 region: CASSFRSGREKLFF. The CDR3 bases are TGCGCCAGCAGTTTTAGGTCAGGGAGGGAAAAACTGTTTTTT.

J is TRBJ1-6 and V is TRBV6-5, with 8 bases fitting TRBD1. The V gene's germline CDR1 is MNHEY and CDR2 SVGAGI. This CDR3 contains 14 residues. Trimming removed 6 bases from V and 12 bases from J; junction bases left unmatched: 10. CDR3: CASSIGQGILPLHF. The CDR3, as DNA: TGTGCCAGCAGCATAGGACAGGGAATATTACCCCTCCACTTT.

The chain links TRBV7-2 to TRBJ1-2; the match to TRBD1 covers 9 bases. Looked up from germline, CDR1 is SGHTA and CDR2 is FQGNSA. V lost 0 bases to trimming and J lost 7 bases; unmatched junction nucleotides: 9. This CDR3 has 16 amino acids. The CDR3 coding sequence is TGTGCCAGCAGCTTAGCCCCGGGACAGGGAATGGGTGGCTACACCTTC. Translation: CASSLAPGQGMGGYTF. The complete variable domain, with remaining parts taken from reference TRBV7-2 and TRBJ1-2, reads GAGVSQSPSNKVTEKGKDVELRCDPISGHTALYWYRQSLGQGLEFLIYFQGNSAPDKSGLPSDRFSAERTGGSVSTLTIQRTQQEDSAVYLCASSLAPGQGMGGYTFGSGTRLTVV.

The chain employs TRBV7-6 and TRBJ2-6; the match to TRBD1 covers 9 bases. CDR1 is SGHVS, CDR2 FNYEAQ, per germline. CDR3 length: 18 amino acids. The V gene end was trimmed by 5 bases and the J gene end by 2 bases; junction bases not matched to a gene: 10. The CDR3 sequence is CASSASPYRGPGANVLTF. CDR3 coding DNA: TGTGCCAGCAGCGCTAGCCCCTACAGGGGGCCTGGGGCCAACGTCCTGACTTTC.

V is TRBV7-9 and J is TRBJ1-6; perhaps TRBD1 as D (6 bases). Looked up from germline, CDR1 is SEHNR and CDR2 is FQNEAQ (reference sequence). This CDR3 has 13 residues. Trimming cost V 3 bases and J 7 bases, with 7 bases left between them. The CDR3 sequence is CASSFGGNSPLHF. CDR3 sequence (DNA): TGTGCCAGCAGCTTTGGGGGCAATTCACCCCTCCACTTT.

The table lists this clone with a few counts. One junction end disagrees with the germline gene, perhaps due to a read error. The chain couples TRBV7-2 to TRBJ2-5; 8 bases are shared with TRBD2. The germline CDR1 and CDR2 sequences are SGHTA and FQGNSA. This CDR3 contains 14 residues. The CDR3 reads CASSLAGSGGTQYF. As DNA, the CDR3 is TGTGCCAGCAGCCTAGCGGGTAGCGGTGGGACCCAGTACTTC.

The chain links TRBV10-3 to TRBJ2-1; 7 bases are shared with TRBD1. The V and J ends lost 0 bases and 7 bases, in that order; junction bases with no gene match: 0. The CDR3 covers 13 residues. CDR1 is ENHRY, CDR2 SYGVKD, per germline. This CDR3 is CAISESQGNEQFF. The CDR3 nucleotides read TGTGCCATCAGTGAGTCACAGGGGAATGAGCAGTTCTTC.

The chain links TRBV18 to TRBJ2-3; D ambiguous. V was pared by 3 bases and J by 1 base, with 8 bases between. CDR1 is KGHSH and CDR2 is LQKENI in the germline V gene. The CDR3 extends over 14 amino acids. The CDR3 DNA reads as TGTGCCAGCTCACCTTTTGAGGGCACAGATACGCAGTATTTT. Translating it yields CASSPFEGTDTQYF.

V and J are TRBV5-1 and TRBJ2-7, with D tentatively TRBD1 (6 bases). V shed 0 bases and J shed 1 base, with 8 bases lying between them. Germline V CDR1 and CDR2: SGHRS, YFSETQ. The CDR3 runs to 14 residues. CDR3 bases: TGCGCCAGCAGCTTGGAACAGGGATCCTACGAGCAGTACTTC. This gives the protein CASSLEQGSYEQYF.

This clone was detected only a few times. CDR3 sequence reads: CASSALAGSLRREQYF. DNA for the CDR3: TGTGCCAGCAGCGCCCTAGCGGGATCTCTGAGGCGCGAGCAGTACTTC. V usage is TRBV9 and J usage is TRBJ2-7; TRBD2 agrees at 9 bases. V shed 3 bases, J shed 6 bases, and the junction held 13 bases outside the gene matches. The germline gives CDR1 SGDLS, CDR2 YYNGEE. The CDR3 is made up of 16 amino acids.

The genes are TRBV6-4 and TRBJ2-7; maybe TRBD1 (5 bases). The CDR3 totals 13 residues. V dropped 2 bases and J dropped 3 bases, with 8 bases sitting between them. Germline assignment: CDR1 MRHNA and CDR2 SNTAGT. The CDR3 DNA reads TGTGCCAGCAGTGACGCCACAGGCTACGAGCAGTACTTC. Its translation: CASSDATGYEQYF.

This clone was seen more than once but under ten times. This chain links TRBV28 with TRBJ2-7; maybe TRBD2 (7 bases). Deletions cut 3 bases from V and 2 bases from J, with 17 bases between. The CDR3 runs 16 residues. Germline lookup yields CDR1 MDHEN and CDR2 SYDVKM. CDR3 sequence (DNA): TGTGCCAGCAGTTTTGAAAGGCGGGGGCCTGCCTACGAGCAGTACTTC. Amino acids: CASSFERRGPAYEQYF.

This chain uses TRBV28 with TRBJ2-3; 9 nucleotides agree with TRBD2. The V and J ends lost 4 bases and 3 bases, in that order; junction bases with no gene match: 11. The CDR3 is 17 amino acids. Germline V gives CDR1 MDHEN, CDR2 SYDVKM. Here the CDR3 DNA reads TGTGCCAGCAGTTCCCCGGGGGTAAGCGGGGGGACAGATACGCAGTATTTT. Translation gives CASSSPGVSGGTDTQYF. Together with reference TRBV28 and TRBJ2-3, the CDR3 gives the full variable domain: DVKVTQSSRYLVKRTGEKVFLECVQDMDHENMFWYRQDPGLGLRLIYFSYDVKMKEKGDIPEGYSVSREKKERFSLILESASTNQTSMYLCASSSPGVSGGTDTQYFGPGTRLTVL.

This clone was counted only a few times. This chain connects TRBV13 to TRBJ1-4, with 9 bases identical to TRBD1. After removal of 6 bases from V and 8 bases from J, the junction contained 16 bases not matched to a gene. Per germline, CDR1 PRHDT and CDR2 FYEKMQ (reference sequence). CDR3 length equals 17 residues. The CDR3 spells CASRRRGPGQGIEKLFF. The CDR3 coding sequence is TGTGCCAGCAGGCGGAGGGGGCCGGGACAGGGAATCGAAAAACTGTTTTTT. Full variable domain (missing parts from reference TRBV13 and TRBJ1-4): AAGVIQSPRHLIKEKRETATLKCYPIPRHDTVYWYQQGPGQDPQFLISFYEKMQSDKGSIPDRFSAQQFSDYHSELNMSSLELGDSALYFCASRRRGPGQGIEKLFFGSGTQLSVL.

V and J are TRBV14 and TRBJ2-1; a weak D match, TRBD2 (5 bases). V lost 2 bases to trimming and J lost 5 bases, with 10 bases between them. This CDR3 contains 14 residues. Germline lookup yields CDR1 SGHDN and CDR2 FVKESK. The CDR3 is CASSQTSTHNEQFF. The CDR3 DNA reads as TGTGCCAGCAGCCAAACTAGTACCCACAATGAGCAGTTCTTC. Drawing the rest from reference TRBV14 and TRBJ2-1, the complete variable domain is EAGVTQFPSHSVIEKGQTVTLRCDPISGHDNLYWYRRVMGKEIKFLLHFVKESKQDESGMPNNRFLAERTGGTYSTLKVQPAELEDSGVYFCASSQTSTHNEQFFGPGTRLTVL.

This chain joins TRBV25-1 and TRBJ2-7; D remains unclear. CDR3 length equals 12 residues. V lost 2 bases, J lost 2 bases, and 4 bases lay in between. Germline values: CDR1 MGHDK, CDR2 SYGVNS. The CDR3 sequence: CASSETAYEQYF. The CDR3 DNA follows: TGTGCCAGCAGTGAAACTGCCTACGAGCAGTACTTC.

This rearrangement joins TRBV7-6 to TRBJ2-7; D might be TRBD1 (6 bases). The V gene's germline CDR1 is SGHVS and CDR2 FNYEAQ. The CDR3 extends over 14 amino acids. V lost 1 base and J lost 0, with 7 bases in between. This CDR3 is CASSLEGHSYEQYF. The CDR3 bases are TGTGCCAGCAGCTTAGAGGGACACTCCTACGAGCAGTACTTC.

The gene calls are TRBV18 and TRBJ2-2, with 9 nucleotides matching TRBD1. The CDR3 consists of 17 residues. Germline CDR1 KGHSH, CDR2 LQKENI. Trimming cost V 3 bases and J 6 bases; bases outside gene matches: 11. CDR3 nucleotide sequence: TGTGCCAGCTCACCCGTCCGGGACAGGGTAGATGCCGGGGAGCTGTTTTTT. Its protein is CASSPVRDRVDAGELFF.